This paragraph reports one T cell receptor beta chain. Its antigen remains undetermined. No clone much larger than this one lies a single base away; base qualities are absent. Peripheral blood CD8+ and CD4+ T cells from healthy donors, Susac syndrome patients and multiple sclerosis patients were profiled by high-throughput TCR beta sequencing. Healthy donors were age- and sex-matched controls. CD8+ TEMRA cells were enriched by FACS, while bulk CD8+ and CD4+ T cells were purified by magnetic negative isolation. Blood was collected in EDTA tubes and processed within 24 hours, with PBMCs isolated through density gradient centrifugation. PBMCs intended for TCR sequencing were cryopreserved in liquid nitrogen and thawed later in a water bath at 37 degrees C. Purity of sorted or isolated CD4+, CD8+ and CD8+ TEMRA cells was at least 90%. The record originates from a study of CD8 T cells in Susac syndrome (dated by TCRdb to about 2019). Concerning the study at large: The study used repertoire sequencing to test whether antigen drove CD8+ T cell activation and differentiation in Susac syndrome. The study at large found these results: The study acknowledged that relatively few individuals were included in the TCR sequencing and HLA analysis.

RNA was extracted with the RNeasy kit and about 0.5 to 1 ug was reverse transcribed using random hexamers. The immunoSEQ multiplex PCR assay, which covers 54 Vbeta and 13 Jbeta segments, was used to amplify TCR beta CDR3 regions. PCR amplification bias was corrected by using a synthetic template baseline for primer optimization and computational correction. The study's own analysis went as follows. Reads were annotated to V, D and J genes per IMGT and analyzed with immunoSEQ Analyzer, keeping only productive sequences. Clonality was computed as one minus Shannon entropy normalized by log2 of the number of productive unique sequences. For each patient and control, public and private clones were evaluated among the 100 most prevalent clones. Clones were defined as Susac-specific if absent from the healthy and MS cohorts, from around 1,000 published viral clones and from other ImmuneACCESS disease sequences. Using fastp trimming at Q25 and MiXCR clonotype assembly, TCRdb reanalyzed the public sequencing data and kept in-frame beta chains. Rows merge per CDR3 protein into single entries with the most common DNA and genes. These V and J calls rely on TCRdb rather than the paper's analysis. This sample comprises about 200,000 distinct CDR3 sequences, 85% to 95% of them detected only once. About 0.1% of the sample lies in the top ten.

Material: CD4+ T cells from PBMCs. This receptor was taken from a human donor in good health.

The DNA sequence follows: TGCAGCGTTAAGTTGGGGATCTTAAGAGAGACCCAGTACTTC. Its translation is CSVKLGILRETQYF. The V and J genes are TRBV29-1 and TRBJ2-5; the D gene cannot be resolved reliably. Trimming costs V 5 bases and J 4 bases, and their ends lie 17 bases apart. Taken from the germline V gene, the CDR1 and CDR2 loops are SQVTM and ANQGSEA. Its CDR3 holds 14 amino acids, cysteine through phenylalanine. The kept DNA is CDR3 alone, 42 bases in frame from the first base.